One and the same sample provided the 3 T cell receptor beta chains below, sequenced in a study of cytomegalovirus exposure and HLA in healthy donors (dated by TCRdb to about 2017). Library construction relied on the immunoSEQ multiplex PCR assay. For the multiplex PCR, a mixture combining 60 forward primers for TCR Vbeta segments and 13 reverse primers for TCR Jbeta segments was used. TCRdb mirrors the immuneACCESS table, restricted to in-frame sequences. Some clones are absent from its copies; in checked studies, under half trace to an unresolved V gene, and the reason for the others is unknown. Counted in this sample were around 100,000 clones; over 60% of them appeared once. In total, the top ten clones hold roughly 5% of the sample. Sequencing was performed on PBMCs. These TCRs come from a female donor in good health and CMV-seropositive.

There are a few counts of this clone. The chain combines TRBV6-5 with TRBJ1-2, with D maybe TRBD1 (5 bases). This CDR3 region has 14 residues. V was trimmed by 6 bases and J by 1 base, leaving 12 bases between them. Germline-derived CDR1 and CDR2 are MNHEY and SVGAGI. The CDR3 bases are TGTGCCAGCAGACAGCCCAGGGATAACTATGGCTACACCTTC. It codes for CASRQPRDNYGYTF.

This chain joins TRBV15 and TRBJ2-7; D gene unclear. The CDR3 is made up of 14 amino acids. Trimming removed 0 bases from V and 9 bases from J, with 15 bases in between. The V gene's germline CDR1 is LNHNV and CDR2 YYDKDF (reference sequence). CDR3 DNA sequence: TGTGCCACCAGCAGAGAGCTCCGGCGAGGCGGGCAGTACTTC. Encoded protein: CATSRELRRGGQYF.

The V and J genes are TRBV5-1 and TRBJ1-1, with D possibly being TRBD1 (5 bases). With 4 bases removed from V and 3 bases from J, the gap between germline ends came to 13 bases. The CDR3 is 14 amino acids. From germline, CDR1 is SGHRS and CDR2 YFSETQ. CDR3 residues: CASSPARGDTEAFF. In DNA, the CDR3 is TGCGCCAGCAGCCCGGCAAGGGGCGACACTGAAGCTTTCTTT. Variable domain in full (rest from reference TRBV5-1 and TRBJ1-1): KAGVTQTPRYLIKTRGQQVTLSCSPISGHRSVSWYQQTPGQGLQFLFEYFSETQRNKGNFPGRFSGRQFSNSRSEMNVSTLELGDSALYLCASSPARGDTEAFFGQGTRLTVV.